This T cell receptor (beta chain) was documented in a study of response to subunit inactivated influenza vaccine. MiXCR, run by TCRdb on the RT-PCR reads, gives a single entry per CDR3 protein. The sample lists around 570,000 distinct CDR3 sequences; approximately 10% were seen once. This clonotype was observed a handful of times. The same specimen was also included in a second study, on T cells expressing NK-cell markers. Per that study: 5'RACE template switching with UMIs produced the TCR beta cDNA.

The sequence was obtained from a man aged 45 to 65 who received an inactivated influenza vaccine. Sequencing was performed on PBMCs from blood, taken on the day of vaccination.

The CDR3 region has the DNA TGTGCCAGCAGCGGGACGGACAGCCCGTTCTACGAGCAGTACTTC. It specifies CASSGTDSPFYEQYF. The J gene is TRBJ2-7, the V gene TRBV9; weak D call: TRBD1 (6 bases). V was cut by 3 bases and J by 3 bases, with 16 bases left in between. Germline CDR1 and CDR2: SGDLS and YYNGEE. This CDR3 spans 15 amino acids.